Each of the 5 T cell receptor beta chains below was sequenced from the same sample in a study of CD8 T cells in ankylosing spondylitis. Study-wide results and limits: A TCR beta motif made of about 8 highly homologous variants seemed typical of ankylosing spondylitis blood.

TCRdb used MiXCR to reprocess the 5' RACE reads, holding one entry per CDR3 protein. The sample holds about 840,000 distinct CDR3 sequences; 12% are singletons and the top ten take 0.51%. Their antigens are not known. Source material: blood, either unsorted or a sorted T cell fraction (not recorded which). These receptors were obtained from a male donor with ankylosing spondylitis.

This clonotype occurred a few times. The V and J genes are TRBV14 and TRBJ2-6; possible D gene TRBD1, 5 bases. Between the trimmed V and J ends, which lost 1 base and 1 base, there was a span of 11 bases. This CDR3 has 17 amino acids. Germline V lookup: CDR1 SGHDN, CDR2 FVKESK. CDR3 nucleotides: TGTGCCAGCAGCCAAGGGACAAGGAGTTCTGGGGCCAACGTCCTGACTTTC. It translates to CASSQGTRSSGANVLTF.

This sequence joins TRBV5-1 and TRBJ2-7; 7 bases are shared with TRBD1. CDR3 length: 15 amino acids. CDR1 is SGHRS, CDR2 YFSETQ, per germline. The junction had 9 bases not matched to a gene; V was cut back by 4 bases and J by 2 bases. For the CDR3, the DNA is TGCGCCAGCAGCGCGCCCGAGACAGGGACCTACGAGCAGTACTTC. It translates to CASSAPETGTYEQYF.

There are many counts of this clonotype. The DNA of the CDR3 is TGTGCCACCCGGTCGGGAGGGTCCTATAATTCACCCCTCCACTTT. Its protein product is CATRSGGSYNSPLHF. The chain joins TRBV27 to TRBJ1-6; D gene unclear. Germline CDR1 MNHEY, CDR2 SMNVEV (reference sequence). The CDR3 has 15 amino acids. The V and J ends lost 10 bases and 1 base respectively, with 14 bases between them.

The chain joins TRBV4-2 to TRBJ2-1, with 7 positions matching TRBD2. CDR1 is LGHNA and CDR2 is YNFKEQ in the germline V gene. J gave up 0 bases and V 0 bases, and 5 bases lay outside the gene matches. This CDR3 has 17 amino acids. This chain's CDR3 is CASSQDWEGLSYNEQFF. The CDR3 DNA reads TGTGCCAGCAGCCAAGATTGGGAGGGACTCTCCTACAATGAGCAGTTCTTC.

This clonotype occurred many times. This rearrangement joins TRBV12-3 or TRBV12-4 to TRBJ1-2, with D tentatively TRBD1 (5 bases). Trimming took 5 bases from V and 2 from J, leaving 12 bases between them. This CDR3 is built from 14 residues. The CDR3 DNA reads TGTGCCAGCAGTCTTAGGACACCGAACTATGGCTACACCTTC. It is translated as CASSLRTPNYGYTF.